The rows below give T cell receptor beta chains drawn from one sample of a study of T cell responses to AZD1222 COVID-19 vaccine. Some clones are missing from TCRdb's copy, which holds only in-frame ones; the method was immunoSEQ multiplex PCR. The sample gives approximately 150,000 clones, 75% to 95% of which show up once; under 4% is in the top ten. Sequences were derived from peripheral blood, sampled 28 days after the second AZD1222 dose. Receptor source: an adult who received the AZD1222 COVID-19 vaccine. Each CDR3 is given with its conserved first and last residue. A D gene is named only where the DNA matches it firmly. The listing skips clone size in some rows; elsewhere it reads once, few, many or a size class.

cdr3_length: 15; j_call: TRBJ2-1; d_call: TRBD2; v_call: TRBV6-1; clone_size: NA; cdr3_aa: CASSERGGSKNEQFF; cdr3_nt: TGTGCCAGCAGTGAAAGGGGCGGGAGCAAAAATGAGCAGTTCTTC
cdr3_length: 14; j_call: TRBJ2-7; d_call: NA; v_call: TRBV4-1; clone_size: NA; cdr3_aa: CASSHVSGYYEQYF; cdr3_nt: TGCGCCAGCAGCCATGTTTCGGGATATTACGAGCAGTACTTC
cdr3_length: 15; j_call: TRBJ1-6; d_call: TRBD1; v_call: TRBV18; clone_size: few; cdr3_aa: CASSPWDRIDSPLHF; cdr3_nt: TGTGCCAGCTCACCGTGGGACAGGATAGATTCACCCCTCCACTTT
cdr3_length: 17; j_call: TRBJ2-5; d_call: NA; v_call: TRBV11-2; clone_size: NA; cdr3_aa: CASSQEGGGVDQETQYF; cdr3_nt: TGTGCCAGCAGCCAGGAGGGGGGGGGAGTTGATCAAGAGACCCAGTACTTC
cdr3_length: 15; j_call: TRBJ2-4; d_call: TRBD2; v_call: TRBV5-4; clone_size: NA; cdr3_aa: CASSLAGAAKNIQYF; cdr3_nt: TGTGCCAGCTCTTTAGCGGGAGCGGCCAAAAACATTCAGTACTTC
cdr3_length: 13; j_call: TRBJ2-3; d_call: NA; v_call: TRBV10-2; clone_size: NA; cdr3_aa: CASRRSNTDTQYF; cdr3_nt: TGCGCCAGCAGGAGGTCGAACACAGATACGCAGTATTTT
cdr3_length: 12; j_call: TRBJ1-2; d_call: NA; v_call: TRBV25-1; clone_size: NA; cdr3_aa: CASSGQRYGYTF; cdr3_nt: TGTGCCAGCAGTGGACAGCGCTATGGCTACACCTTC
cdr3_length: 11; j_call: TRBJ2-2; d_call: NA; v_call: TRBV5-1; clone_size: NA; cdr3_aa: CASSLPGELFF; cdr3_nt: TGCGCCAGCAGCTTGCCAGGGGAGCTGTTTTTT
cdr3_length: 14; j_call: TRBJ1-2; d_call: NA; v_call: TRBV3-1/TRBV3-2; clone_size: NA; cdr3_aa: CASSQDGGGSGYTF; cdr3_nt: TGTGCCAGCAGCCAAGATGGTGGGGGCTCTGGCTACACCTTC
cdr3_length: 16; j_call: TRBJ1-2; d_call: TRBD1; v_call: TRBV14; clone_size: NA; cdr3_aa: CASSHRTGRGNYGYTF; cdr3_nt: TGTGCCAGCAGCCACCGGACAGGGCGTGGAAACTATGGCTACACCTTC
cdr3_length: 14; j_call: TRBJ1-2; d_call: TRBD1; v_call: TRBV5-1; clone_size: NA; cdr3_aa: CASSQDRGGYGYTF; cdr3_nt: TGCGCCAGCAGCCAAGACAGGGGAGGCTATGGCTACACCTTC
cdr3_length: 14; j_call: TRBJ2-3; d_call: TRBD2; v_call: TRBV5-1; clone_size: NA; cdr3_aa: CASRGEGRTDTQYF; cdr3_nt: TGCGCCAGCAGGGGGGAGGGCCGGACAGATACGCAGTATTTT
cdr3_length: 13; j_call: TRBJ2-7; d_call: TRBD1; v_call: TRBV29-1; clone_size: NA; cdr3_aa: CSVGTGTAYEQYF; cdr3_nt: TGCAGCGTTGGGACAGGTACGGCCTACGAGCAGTACTTC
cdr3_length: 14; j_call: TRBJ1-1; d_call: NA; v_call: TRBV12-5; clone_size: NA; cdr3_aa: CASGMGLGNAEAFF; cdr3_nt: TGTGCTAGTGGCATGGGACTGGGGAACGCTGAAGCTTTCTTT
cdr3_length: 15; j_call: TRBJ2-5; d_call: TRBD1; v_call: TRBV5-6; clone_size: NA; cdr3_aa: CASSYGTGRKETQYF; cdr3_nt: TGTGCCAGCAGCTACGGGACAGGGCGAAAAGAGACCCAGTACTTC
cdr3_length: 15; j_call: TRBJ2-5; d_call: TRBD2; v_call: TRBV6-5; clone_size: NA; cdr3_aa: CASRRSGSGGETQYF; cdr3_nt: TGTGCCAGCAGGCGTAGCGGGAGCGGTGGGGAGACCCAGTACTTC
cdr3_length: 12; j_call: TRBJ1-1; d_call: NA; v_call: TRBV3-1/TRBV3-2; clone_size: NA; cdr3_aa: CASSSTAVEAFF; cdr3_nt: TGTGCCAGCAGCTCCACCGCCGTTGAAGCTTTCTTT
cdr3_length: 15; j_call: TRBJ2-3; d_call: TRBD1; v_call: TRBV6-5; clone_size: NA; cdr3_aa: CASTLGQTGADTQYF; cdr3_nt: TGTGCCAGCACCCTGGGACAGACAGGGGCAGATACGCAGTATTTT
cdr3_length: 14; j_call: TRBJ1-2; d_call: NA; v_call: TRBV6-5; clone_size: NA; cdr3_aa: CASMIWAGDLGYTF; cdr3_nt: TGTGCCAGCATGATCTGGGCAGGGGATCTTGGCTACACCTTC
cdr3_length: 14; j_call: TRBJ1-5; d_call: NA; v_call: TRBV19; clone_size: NA; cdr3_aa: CASSIFSGGQPQHF; cdr3_nt: TGTGCCAGTAGTATATTTTCGGGGGGTCAGCCCCAGCATTTT
cdr3_length: 14; j_call: TRBJ2-5; d_call: NA; v_call: TRBV24-1; clone_size: NA; cdr3_aa: CATIGGAYLETQYF; cdr3_nt: TGTGCCACCATTGGAGGGGCCTATTTGGAGACCCAGTACTTC
cdr3_length: 14; j_call: TRBJ1-2; d_call: NA; v_call: TRBV5-4; clone_size: NA; cdr3_aa: CASSLVGGSYGYTF; cdr3_nt: TGTGCCAGCAGCTTGGTGGGCGGGTCCTATGGCTACACCTTC
cdr3_length: 13; j_call: TRBJ1-5; d_call: NA; v_call: TRBV18; clone_size: NA; cdr3_aa: CASSPFSNQPQHF; cdr3_nt: TGTGCCAGCTCACCCTTTAGCAATCAGCCCCAGCATTTT
cdr3_length: 18; j_call: TRBJ1-4; d_call: NA; v_call: TRBV6-1; clone_size: NA; cdr3_aa: CASSEYPPYRAPEKKLFF; cdr3_nt: TGTGCCAGCAGTGAATACCCGCCATACAGGGCTCCTGAGAAAAAACTGTTTTTT
cdr3_length: 18; j_call: TRBJ2-6; d_call: NA; v_call: TRBV12-5; clone_size: NA; cdr3_aa: CASGLAGRSHSGANVLTF; cdr3_nt: TGTGCTAGTGGTTTGGCGGGCAGGTCGCACTCTGGGGCCAACGTCCTGACTTTC
cdr3_length: 14; j_call: TRBJ2-5; d_call: NA; v_call: TRBV7-8; clone_size: once; cdr3_aa: CASSFLGAGETQYF; cdr3_nt: TGTGCCAGCAGCTTCCTGGGGGCAGGGGAGACCCAGTACTTC
cdr3_length: 15; j_call: TRBJ2-2; d_call: TRBD2; v_call: TRBV27; clone_size: NA; cdr3_aa: CASRKSGANTGELFF; cdr3_nt: TGTGCCAGCCGTAAAAGCGGGGCGAACACCGGGGAGCTGTTTTTT
cdr3_length: 12; j_call: TRBJ1-2; d_call: NA; v_call: TRBV10-1; clone_size: NA; cdr3_aa: CASSEGAYGYTF; cdr3_nt: TGCGCCAGCAGTGAGGGGGCCTATGGCTACACCTTC
cdr3_length: 16; j_call: TRBJ1-4; d_call: NA; v_call: TRBV4-2; clone_size: NA; cdr3_aa: CASSQVVGPVNEKLFF; cdr3_nt: TGTGCCAGCAGCCAAGTAGTGGGCCCAGTTAATGAAAAACTGTTTTTT
cdr3_length: 16; j_call: TRBJ2-6; d_call: NA; v_call: TRBV18; clone_size: NA; cdr3_aa: CASSPASSSGANVLTF; cdr3_nt: TGTGCCAGCTCACCGGCTTCCAGCTCTGGGGCCAACGTCCTGACTTTC
cdr3_length: 16; j_call: TRBJ2-5; d_call: TRBD1; v_call: TRBV30; clone_size: NA; cdr3_aa: CAWSPGGQGRSETQYF; cdr3_nt: TGTGCCTGGAGTCCTGGGGGACAGGGGAGGTCAGAGACCCAGTACTTC
cdr3_length: 16; j_call: TRBJ1-2; d_call: NA; v_call: TRBV5-4; clone_size: NA; cdr3_aa: CASSLIDRPSNYGYTF; cdr3_nt: TGTGCCAGCAGCTTGATTGACAGGCCCTCCAACTATGGCTACACCTTC
cdr3_length: 15; j_call: TRBJ2-1; d_call: TRBD1; v_call: TRBV19; clone_size: NA; cdr3_aa: CASSYDRGFYNEQFF; cdr3_nt: TGTGCCAGTAGCTATGACAGGGGGTTCTACAATGAGCAGTTCTTC
cdr3_length: 13; j_call: TRBJ1-2; d_call: NA; v_call: TRBV19; clone_size: NA; cdr3_aa: CASSTPRSDGYTF; cdr3_nt: TGTGCCAGTAGTACGCCGAGAAGCGATGGCTACACCTTC